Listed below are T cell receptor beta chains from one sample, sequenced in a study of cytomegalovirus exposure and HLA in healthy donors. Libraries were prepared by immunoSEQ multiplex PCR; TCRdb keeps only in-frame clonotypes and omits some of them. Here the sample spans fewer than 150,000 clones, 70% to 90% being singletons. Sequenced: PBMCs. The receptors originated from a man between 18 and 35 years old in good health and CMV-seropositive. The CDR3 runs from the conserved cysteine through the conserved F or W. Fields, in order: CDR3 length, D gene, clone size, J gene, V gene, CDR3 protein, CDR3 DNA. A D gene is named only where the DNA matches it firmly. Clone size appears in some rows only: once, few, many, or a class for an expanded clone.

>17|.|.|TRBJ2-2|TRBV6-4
CASSAPTGSEGTGELFF
TGTGCCAGCAGTGCCCCCACTGGCTCAGAGGGCACCGGGGAGCTGTTTTTT
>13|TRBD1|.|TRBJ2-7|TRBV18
CASSEDRAYEQYF
TGTGCCAGCTCCGAGGACAGGGCCTACGAGCAGTACTTC
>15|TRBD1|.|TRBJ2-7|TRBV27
CASSFSTGVSYEQYF
TGTGCCAGCAGTTTTTCGACAGGGGTTTCCTACGAGCAGTACTTC
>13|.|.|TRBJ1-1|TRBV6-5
CASSPPMGGEAFF
TGTGCCAGCAGCCCCCCGATGGGAGGGGAAGCTTTCTTT
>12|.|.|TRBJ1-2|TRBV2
CASSVDSYGYTF
TGTGCCAGCAGTGTAGACAGCTATGGCTACACCTTC
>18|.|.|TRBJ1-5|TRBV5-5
CASSLNNPSGLGNQPQHF
TGTGCCAGCAGCTTGAACAACCCATCAGGCCTTGGCAATCAGCCCCAGCATTTT
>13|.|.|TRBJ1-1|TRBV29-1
CSIRGGDLAEAFF
TGCAGCATACGCGGGGGGGATCTCGCTGAAGCTTTCTTT
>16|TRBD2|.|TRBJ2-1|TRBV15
CATSNAASGGYNEQFF
TGTGCCACCAGCAACGCGGCTAGCGGGGGATACAATGAGCAGTTCTTC
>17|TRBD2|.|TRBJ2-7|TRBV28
CASSFQTGTSVPYEQYF
TGTGCCAGCAGTTTCCAGACCGGGACTAGCGTCCCCTACGAGCAGTACTTC
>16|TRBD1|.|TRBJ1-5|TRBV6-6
CASRFQQGNSNQPQHF
TGTGCCAGCAGGTTCCAACAGGGGAATAGCAATCAGCCCCAGCATTTT
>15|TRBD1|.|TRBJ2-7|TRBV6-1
CASSTGQGPGYEQYF
TGTGCCAGCAGTACCGGACAGGGGCCGGGATACGAGCAGTACTTC
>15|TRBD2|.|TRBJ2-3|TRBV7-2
CASSLLAGGGDTQYF
TGTGCCAGCAGCTTACTAGCGGGGGGCGGAGATACGCAGTATTTT
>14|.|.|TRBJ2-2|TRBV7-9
CASSLLRSTGELFF
TGTGCCAGCAGCTTACTTCGTTCCACCGGGGAGCTGTTTTTT
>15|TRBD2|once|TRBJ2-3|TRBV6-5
CASSYSGGGTDTQYF
TGTGCCAGCAGTTACTCGGGGGGGGGCACAGATACGCAGTATTTT
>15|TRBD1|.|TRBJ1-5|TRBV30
CAWSEGQGGNQPQHF
TGTGCCTGGAGCGAGGGACAGGGAGGCAATCAGCCCCAGCATTTT
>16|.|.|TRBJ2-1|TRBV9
CASSVAWSIAYNEQFF
TGTGCCAGCAGCGTAGCTTGGAGTATCGCCTACAATGAGCAGTTCTTC
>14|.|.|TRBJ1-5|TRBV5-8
CASSPPGSGQPQHF
TGTGCCAGCAGCCCCCCGGGGTCGGGACAGCCCCAGCATTTT
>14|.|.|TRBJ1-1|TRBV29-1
CSARSGMLNTEAFF
TGCAGCGCCAGAAGCGGGATGTTGAACACTGAAGCTTTCTTT
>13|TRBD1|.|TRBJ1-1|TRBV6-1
CASGGQGRTEAFF
TGTGCCAGCGGGGGACAGGGAAGGACTGAAGCTTTCTTT
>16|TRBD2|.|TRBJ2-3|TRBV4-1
CASSQGPSGREDTQYF
TGCGCCAGCAGCCAAGGGCCTAGCGGGAGGGAAGATACGCAGTATTTT
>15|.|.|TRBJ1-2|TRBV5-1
CASSTGVSSNYGYTF
TGCGCCAGCAGCACCGGGGTCTCATCTAACTATGGCTACACCTTC
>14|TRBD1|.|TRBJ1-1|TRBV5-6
CASSEGQLNTEAFF
TGTGCCAGCAGCGAGGGACAGTTGAACACTGAAGCTTTCTTT